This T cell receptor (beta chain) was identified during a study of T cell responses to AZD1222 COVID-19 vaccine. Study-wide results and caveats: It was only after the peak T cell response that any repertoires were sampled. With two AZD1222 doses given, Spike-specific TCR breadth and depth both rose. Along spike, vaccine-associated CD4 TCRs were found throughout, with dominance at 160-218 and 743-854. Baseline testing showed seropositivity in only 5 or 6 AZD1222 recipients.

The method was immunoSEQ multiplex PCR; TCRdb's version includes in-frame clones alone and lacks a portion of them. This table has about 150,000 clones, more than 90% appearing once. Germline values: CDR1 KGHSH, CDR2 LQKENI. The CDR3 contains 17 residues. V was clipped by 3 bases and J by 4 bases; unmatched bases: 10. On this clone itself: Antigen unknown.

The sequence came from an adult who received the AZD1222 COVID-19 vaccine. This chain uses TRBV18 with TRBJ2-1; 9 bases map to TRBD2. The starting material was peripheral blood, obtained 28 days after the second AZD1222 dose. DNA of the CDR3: TGTGCCAGCTCACCGACCATTCTAGCGGGGACTTACAATGAGCAGTTCTTC. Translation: CASSPTILAGTYNEQFF.